This section outlines one TCR beta chain sequence together with its context. Losses at the gene ends were 0 bases for V and 7 bases for J; bases not matched to a gene: 8. The CDR3 consists of 16 residues. CDR1 is MNHEY and CDR2 is SMNVEV in the germline V gene (reference sequence). These data belong to a study of blood T cell repertoires in COVID-19. Repertoires were generated with immunoSEQ multiplex PCR, while TCRdb's copy carries only in-frame clones and drops some. The sample carries around 150,000 clones, approximately 80% recorded once. The chain joins TRBV27 to TRBJ2-4; 8 bases fit TRBD1. The origin of this receptor is a man aged 35-49 years who had recovered from COVID-19. The sample comprised PBMCs or T cells enriched from blood (not recorded which). CDR3 coding DNA: TGTGCCAGCAGTTTATCAGGGCCCAGGGGGCTGAACATTCAGTACTTC. Translation: CASSLSGPRGLNIQYF.